The 13 T cell receptor beta chains below come from one sample, sequenced in a study of T-cell reconstitution after alpha-beta-depleted transplantation in children. Preparation of the TCRbeta library involved a method that used unique molecular identifiers. TCRdb called the PCR reads again in MiXCR, with one record for every CDR3 protein. Of about 500,000 distinct CDR3 sequences detected, about 30% appear once; the ten largest clones hold 2% to 3%. This specimen consisted of PBMCs from the stem cell graft donor, obtained from the stem cell graft. These TCRs come from a human donor who donated a stem cell graft to a child with aplastic anemia.

The gene calls are TRBV5-1 and TRBJ1-5; tentatively, D is TRBD1 (5 bases). The CDR3 loop spans 16 amino acids. Trimming removed 4 bases at V and 0 bases at J, with 14 bases between. CDR1 is SGHRS, CDR2 YFSETQ, per germline. DNA of the CDR3: TGCGCCAGCAGCCCTGGGGCAGGGAGTAGCAATCAGCCCCAGCATTTT. Its translation is CASSPGAGSSNQPQHF.

The V call is TRBV29-1, the J call TRBJ2-5; 8 positions agree with TRBD2. The CDR3 is made up of 14 amino acids. The V gene end was trimmed by 2 bases and the J gene end by 4 bases; junction bases not matched to a gene: 6. CDR1 and CDR2 (germline): SQVTM, ANQGSEA. This chain's CDR3 is CSVERRGVGETQYF. Here the CDR3 DNA reads TGCAGCGTTGAAAGGCGGGGGGTGGGAGAGACCCAGTACTTC.

The J gene is TRBJ1-6, the V gene TRBV9; 7 bases fit TRBD1. Unmatched junction bases numbered 10, after V lost 0 bases and J lost 7 bases. Germline V gives CDR1 SGDLS, CDR2 YYNGEE. CDR3 length equals 17 residues. The CDR3 nucleotides are TGTGCCAGCAGCGTAGGGGTAGAGGGGGCGAGAAATTCACCCCTCCACTTT. This sequence encodes CASSVGVEGARNSPLHF.

This chain links TRBV12-3 or TRBV12-4 with TRBJ1-5; no definite D call. V lost 6 bases and J lost 5, with 14 bases in between. This CDR3 comprises 14 residues. This CDR3 reads CASSPRSLDQPQHF. For the CDR3, the DNA is TGTGCCAGCAGCCCGCGATCGTTGGATCAGCCCCAGCATTTT.

About this clonotype: The junction and the germline gene differ at one end; a read error may be behind it. The rearrangement joins TRBV29-1 to TRBJ2-2, with D possibly TRBD2 on 6 matching bases. The CDR3 spans 16 residues. Germline CDR1 is SQVTM and CDR2 is ANQGSEA. Here the CDR3 DNA reads TGCAGCGTTGAAGATCTAAACGGGAGAATCTTCGGGGCGCTGTTTTTT. This encodes CSVEDLNGRIFGALFF.

As for this clonotype: This may stem from a read error, because a much larger clone lies one nucleotide away. The rearrangement joins TRBV29-1 to TRBJ2-5, with D unclear. This CDR3 has 11 residues. CDR1 is SQVTM and CDR2 is ANQGSEA in the germline V gene. Trimming took off 4 bases at V and 0 bases at J, with 3 bases between the two ends. The CDR3 nucleotides are TGCAGCGTTGGACACCAAGAGACCCAGTACTTC. Amino acid sequence: CSVGHQETQYF.

The table lists this clonotype with a few counts. This chain joins TRBV29-1 and TRBJ2-7; D gene uncertain. Looked up from germline, CDR1 is SQVTM and CDR2 is ANQGSEA. With 4 bases removed from V and 2 bases from J, the gap between germline ends came to 9 bases. This CDR3 is built from 12 residues. DNA for the CDR3: TGCAGCGTTGCGGCCCGCACCTACGAGCAGTACTTC. Translating gives CSVAARTYEQYF.

In this sample, this clonotype turned up a few times. This rearrangement joins TRBV5-1 to TRBJ1-1; D is unresolved. The CDR3 loop spans 14 amino acids. V gave up 0 bases and J gave up 3 bases, with 9 bases separating them. Per germline, CDR1 SGHRS and CDR2 YFSETQ. The CDR3 loop reads CASSLGRLDTEAFF. The CDR3 DNA follows: TGCGCCAGCAGCTTGGGCCGGCTGGACACTGAAGCTTTCTTT.

The chain carries TRBV7-2 and TRBJ1-1; D ambiguous. The V and J ends lost 0 bases and 10 bases respectively, with 9 bases between them. This CDR3 contains 12 residues. Per germline, CDR1 SGHTA and CDR2 FQGNSA. The CDR3 DNA sequence: TGTGCCAGCAGCTTAGCCGGAATGGGAGCTTTCTTT. Protein: CASSLAGMGAFF.

The V gene is TRBV27, the J gene TRBJ2-1; 11 bases align to TRBD2. Germline trimming cut 4 bases from V and 1 base from J; bases unmatched to any gene: 3. The germline CDR1 and CDR2 sequences are MNHEY and SMNVEV (reference sequence). The length of the CDR3 is 16 residues. The DNA for the CDR3 is TGTGCCAGCAGTTCACTAGCGGGAGCGTCCTACAATGAGCAGTTCTTC. Encoded protein: CASSSLAGASYNEQFF.

This clonotype was counted a few times. The V and J genes are TRBV5-1 and TRBJ2-1, with TRBD1 identical over 7 bases. This CDR3 has 20 residues. Germline loops: CDR1 SGHRS, CDR2 YFSETQ. J lost 0 bases, V lost 3 bases, and 18 bases had no gene match. In nucleotides, the CDR3 is TGCGCCAGCAGCTCGAAGATGGGACAGACAATGGGGAGCTCCTACAATGAGCAGTTCTTC. This encodes CASSSKMGQTMGSSYNEQFF.

The chain recombines TRBV20-1 with TRBJ2-1; TRBD2 might be the D (5 bases). Germline CDR1 is DFQATT and CDR2 is SNEGSKA (reference sequence). V lost 5 bases to trimming and J lost 8 bases, with 10 bases between them. The CDR3 runs to 11 residues. CDR3 bases: TGCAGTGCTGTCGGACTTCATGAGCAGTTCTTC. Residues: CSAVGLHEQFF.

The sample holds a few counts of this clonotype. The chain joins TRBV20-1 to TRBJ1-5; D is undetermined. The germline V and J ends were trimmed by 0 bases and 0 bases, with 12 bases remaining between them. The V gene's germline CDR1 is DFQATT and CDR2 SNEGSKA (reference sequence). The CDR3 contains 16 residues. The CDR3 reads CSARDHSRSSNQPQHF. Here the CDR3 DNA reads TGCAGTGCTAGAGATCATAGCAGAAGTAGCAATCAGCCCCAGCATTTT.